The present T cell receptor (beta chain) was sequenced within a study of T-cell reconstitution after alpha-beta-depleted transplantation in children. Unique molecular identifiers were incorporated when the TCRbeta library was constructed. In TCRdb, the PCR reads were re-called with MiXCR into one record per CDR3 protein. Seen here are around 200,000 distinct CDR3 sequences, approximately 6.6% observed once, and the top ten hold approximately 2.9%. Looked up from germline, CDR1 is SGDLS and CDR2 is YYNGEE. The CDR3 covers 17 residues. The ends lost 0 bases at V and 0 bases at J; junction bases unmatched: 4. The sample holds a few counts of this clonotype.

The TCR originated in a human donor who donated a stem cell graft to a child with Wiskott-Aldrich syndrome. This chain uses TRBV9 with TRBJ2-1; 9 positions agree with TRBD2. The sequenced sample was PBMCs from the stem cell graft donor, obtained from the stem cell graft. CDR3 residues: CASSVGTSVLSYNEQFF. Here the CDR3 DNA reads TGTGCCAGCAGCGTAGGGACTAGCGTACTCTCCTACAATGAGCAGTTCTTC.